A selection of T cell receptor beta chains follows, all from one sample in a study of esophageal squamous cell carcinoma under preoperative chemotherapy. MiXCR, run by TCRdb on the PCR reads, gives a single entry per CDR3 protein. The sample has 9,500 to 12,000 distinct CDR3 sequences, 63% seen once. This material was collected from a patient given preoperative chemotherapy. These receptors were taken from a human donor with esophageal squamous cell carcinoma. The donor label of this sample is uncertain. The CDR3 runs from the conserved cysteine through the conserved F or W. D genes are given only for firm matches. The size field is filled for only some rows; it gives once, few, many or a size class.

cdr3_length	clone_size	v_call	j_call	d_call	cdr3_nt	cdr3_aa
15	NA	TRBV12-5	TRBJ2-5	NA	TGTGCTAGTGGTAATGACGACACCAAAGACTCTGAGCAGTACTTC	CASGNDDTKDSEQYF
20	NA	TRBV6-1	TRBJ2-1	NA	TGTGCCAGCAGCTCACGAGGTCTGGGCTCGGGAGTAGGGAACAAAGATACGCAGTATTTC	CASSSRGLGSGVGNKDTQYF
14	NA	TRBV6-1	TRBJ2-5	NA	TGTGCCAGCAATCGACAGGTTTGGAGAGAGACCCAGTACTTC	CASNRQVWRETQYF
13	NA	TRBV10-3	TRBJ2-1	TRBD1	TGTGCCGGAGACAGGGGATCTCAAGAGACCCAGTTCTTC	CAGDRGSQETQFF
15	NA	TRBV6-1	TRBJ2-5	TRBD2	TGTGCCAGCAGTGTTGCGGCGGGGGAAGGTATTGAGCAGTACTTC	CASSVAAGEGIEQYF
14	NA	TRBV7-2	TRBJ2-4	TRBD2	TGTGCCAGCAGCCCAGGCGGGAGCAGGGCCATTCAGTACTTC	CASSPGGSRAIQYF
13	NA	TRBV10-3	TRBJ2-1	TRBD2	TGTGCCGCACTAGCGGGAGTGGAAGGTGAGCAGTTTTTT	CAALAGVEGEQFF
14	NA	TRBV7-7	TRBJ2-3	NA	TGTGCTAGCAGCTTAGGGGGGGCTACAGATACGCAGTATTTT	CASSLGGATDTQYF
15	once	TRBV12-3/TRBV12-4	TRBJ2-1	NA	TGTGCCAGCAGTTTGTGGCAGGGGTTTTCCAATGAGCAGTTCTTC	CASSLWQGFSNEQFF
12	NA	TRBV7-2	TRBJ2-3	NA	TGTGCCAGCAGCCGCCGGGGAGATACGCAGTATTTT	CASSRRGDTQYF
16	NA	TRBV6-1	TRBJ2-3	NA	TGTGCCAGCAGTGAATTGTGGCGGAGCTACAAAGACACTCAGTATTTC	CASSELWRSYKDTQYF
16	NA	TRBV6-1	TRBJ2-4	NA	TGTGCCAGCAGTGTATTGGGGGTGAGCGCCAAAAACATGCAGTACTTC	CASSVLGVSAKNMQYF
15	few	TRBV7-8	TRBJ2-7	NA	TGTGCCAGCAGCTTAAGGTTCGGGCCTCGCTACGAGCAGTACTTC	CASSLRFGPRYEQYF
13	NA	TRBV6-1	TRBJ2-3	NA	TGTGCCAGCAGGGAGGTGAGGACCGATGAGCAGTACTTT	CASREVRTDEQYF
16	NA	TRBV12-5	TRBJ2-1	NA	TGTGCTAGTGGTTTGGGGGACCCGGTGGGGTCCTACGAGCAGTTCTTC	CASGLGDPVGSYEQFF
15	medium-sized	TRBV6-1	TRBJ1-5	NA	TGTGCCAGCAGTCAATGGGGGGTGGGCAATCAGCCCCAGCATTTT	CASSQWGVGNQPQHF
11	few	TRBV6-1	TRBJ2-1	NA	TGTGCCAGCAGACTAGCAGGAGAGCAGTTCTTC	CASRLAGEQFF
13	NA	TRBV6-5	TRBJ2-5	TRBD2	TGTGCCAGCAATTTAGCGGGAGCAGAGACCCAGTACTTC	CASNLAGAETQYF
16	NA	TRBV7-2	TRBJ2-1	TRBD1	TGTGCCAGCAGCTTAGTCGGGGGACAGGGAACAGATACCCAGTATTTC	CASSLVGGQGTDTQYF
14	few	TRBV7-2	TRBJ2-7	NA	TGTGCCAGCAGCTTGATAGGGGTACCGTACGAGCAGTACTTC	CASSLIGVPYEQYF
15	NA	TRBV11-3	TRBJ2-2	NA	TGTGCCAGCAGCTTAGGGAATGCCTTGACCGGGGAGCTGTTTTTT	CASSLGNALTGELFF
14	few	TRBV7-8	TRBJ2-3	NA	TGTGCCAGCAGCTTAGCGGGAGGCCAAGATACGCAGTATTTT	CASSLAGGQDTQYF
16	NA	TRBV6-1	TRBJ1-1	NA	TGTGCCAGCAGCCCCACCGGTTGGTCCGAAGTCGCTGAAGCTTTCTTT	CASSPTGWSEVAEAFF
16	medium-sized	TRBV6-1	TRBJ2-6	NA	TGTGCCAGCAGTGAAGGGGGCGGAGCCGGGGCCAACGTCCTGACTTTC	CASSEGGGAGANVLTF
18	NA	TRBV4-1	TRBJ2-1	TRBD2	TGCGCCAGCAGCCAAGAACCTTTTCTAGCGGCAAGCTACAATGAGCAGTTCTTC	CASSQEPFLAASYNEQFF
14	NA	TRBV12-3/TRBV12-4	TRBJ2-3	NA	TGTGCCGGCACCCAGGCTAGGAGTTCCAATAAGCAGTACTTT	CAGTQARSSNKQYF
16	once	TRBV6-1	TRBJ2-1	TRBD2	TGTGCCAGCAGTACCCGGACTAGCGGGAGGGCCCATGAGCAGTTCTTC	CASSTRTSGRAHEQFF
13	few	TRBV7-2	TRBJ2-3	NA	TGTGCCAGCAGCTATGTGGGCACAGATACGCAGTATTTT	CASSYVGTDTQYF
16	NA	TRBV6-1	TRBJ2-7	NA	TGTGCCAGCAGTGAATCGGGGGTGAGCTACAAAGATACGCAGTACTTC	CASSESGVSYKDTQYF
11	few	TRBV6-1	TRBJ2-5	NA	TGTGCCAGCAGTGAAGCAGAGACCCAGTACTTC	CASSEAETQYF
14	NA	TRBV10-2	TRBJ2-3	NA	TGCGCCAGCAGTGAGGGCGCGGGACCAGAGACCCAGTATTTT	CASSEGAGPETQYF
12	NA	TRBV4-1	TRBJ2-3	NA	TGCGCCAGCAGCTCCACCCTTGATACGCAGTATTTT	CASSSTLDTQYF
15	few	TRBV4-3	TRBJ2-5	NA	TGCGCCAGCAGCCGGTCTAGGGGGTGGGTAGAGACCCAGTACTTC	CASSRSRGWVETQYF
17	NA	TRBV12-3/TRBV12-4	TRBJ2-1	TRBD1	TGTGCCAGCAGTTGGTCGACCTCCGGGACAGGGCGGAATGAGCAGTTCTTC	CASSWSTSGTGRNEQFF
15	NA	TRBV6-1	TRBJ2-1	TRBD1	TGTGCCAGCAGTGGAACCGGGACAGGGTTATACGAGCAGTTCTTC	CASSGTGTGLYEQFF
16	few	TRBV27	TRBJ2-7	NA	TGTGCCAGCAGTTTATTCATGGACGAGGGGCCCTACGAGCAGTACTTC	CASSLFMDEGPYEQYF
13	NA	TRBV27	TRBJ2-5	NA	TGTGCCAGCAGTTTGGGCAACCAAGAGACCCAGTACTTC	CASSLGNQETQYF
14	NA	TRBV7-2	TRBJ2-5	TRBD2	TGTGCCAGCAGCTCTAGCGGGAGCAGAGAGACCCAGTACTTC	CASSSSGSRETQYF
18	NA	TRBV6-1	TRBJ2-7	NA	TGTGCCAGCAGTGGAGCCGTCGCGGGGAGGGGGGCCAAAGATACGCAGTACTTC	CASSGAVAGRGAKDTQYF
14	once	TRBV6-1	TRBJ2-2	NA	TGTGCGGGCAGCCTGGGTGTGAGCACAGGGGAGCTGTTTTTT	CAGSLGVSTGELFF